Listed below are T cell receptor beta chains from one sample, sequenced in a study of CD8+CD57+ T cells in acquired aplastic anemia. TCRdb re-called the reads with MiXCR, one entry per CDR3 protein. Of roughly 180,000 distinct CDR3 sequences listed, roughly 65% are singletons. Sequenced sample: sorted CD4+, CD8+, or CD8+CD57+ T cells (not recorded which) from PBMCs. These TCRs come from a human donor with aplastic anemia. Each CDR3 is given with its conserved first and last residue. A D gene is named only where the DNA matches it firmly. Size is stated for part of the rows, as once, few or many counts, or as a class when the clone is expanded.

>16|.|few|TRBJ2-1|TRBV10-3
TGTGCCAGCAGTGACGCCCGGCGTAGCTCCTACAATGAGCAGTTCTTC
CASSDARRSSYNEQFF
>16|.|once|TRBJ2-7|TRBV10-3
TGTGCCATCAGTGAGGGTGGGACTCGGGGACCCTACGAGCAGTACTTC
CAISEGGTRGPYEQYF
>14|.|.|TRBJ1-2|TRBV7-2
TGTGCCAGCAGCCCCCAGGGTGCTAACTATGGCTACACCTTC
CASSPQGANYGYTF
>15|TRBD1|.|TRBJ1-5|TRBV20-1
TGCAGTGCTTATGCCGGGACAGCTCGCAATCAGCCCCAGCATTTT
CSAYAGTARNQPQHF
>11|.|many|TRBJ1-1|TRBV6-1
TGTGCCAGCAAGAGGAACACTGAAGCTTTCTTT
CASKRNTEAFF
>15|TRBD1|.|TRBJ2-2|TRBV7-7
TGTGCTAGCAGCGGGACAGGGTTCTTGTCCGGGGAGCTGTTTTTT
CASSGTGFLSGELFF
>15|TRBD1|many|TRBJ2-3|TRBV11-2
TGTGCCAGCAGCCTACGGGACAGGGGTACAGATACGCAGTATTTT
CASSLRDRGTDTQYF
>14|TRBD1|many|TRBJ2-7|TRBV20-1
TGCAGTGCTAGGTTTGGGACAGGGGGCGACGAGCAGTACTTC
CSARFGTGGDEQYF
>14|.|.|TRBJ1-1|TRBV2
TGTGCCAGCTCTCCGGGACACATGAACACTGAAGCTTTCTTT
CASSPGHMNTEAFF
>13|.|.|TRBJ1-6|TRBV10-3
TGTGCCATCAGTGAGGAGGGGAATTCACCCCTCCACTTT
CAISEEGNSPLHF
>14|.|once|TRBJ2-5|TRBV5-1
TGCGCCAGCAGCTTGGAGGGAATTACGGAGACCCAGTACTTC
CASSLEGITETQYF
>14|.|.|TRBJ1-3|TRBV4-2
TGTGCCAGCAGCCAAGCAGGGACTGGAAACACCATAAATTTT
CASSQAGTGNTINF
>14|.|.|TRBJ1-2|TRBV6-4
TGTGCCAGCAGTGACGTAGGGGTCACCGGGGGCTACACCTTC
CASSDVGVTGGYTF
>14|.|once|TRBJ2-3|TRBV7-9
TGTGCCAGCAGCTTAGTAATGGGGGGAGATACGCAGTATTTT
CASSLVMGGDTQYF
>16|TRBD1|.|TRBJ1-2|TRBV3-1
TGTGCCAGCTCCTCTGTACCGGGACAGGCCATTTATGGCTACACCTTC
CASSSVPGQAIYGYTF
>13|.|.|TRBJ1-2|TRBV29-1
TGCAGCGCGGTGGGGGACCTCTACTATGGCTACACCTTC
CSAVGDLYYGYTF
>15|.|once|TRBJ2-7|TRBV20-1
TGCAGTGCTAGAGCCGCGGGCCATAGCTCCTACGAGCAGTACTTC
CSARAAGHSSYEQYF
>17|TRBD2|.|TRBJ2-1|TRBV10-3
TGTGCCATCAGCAGCCGGACTAGCGGGGTAACCTACAATGAGCAGTTCTTC
CAISSRTSGVTYNEQFF
>16|.|.|TRBJ1-6|TRBV25-1
TGTGCCAGCAGCGACGGACAGCGACTGTTTTACTCACCCCTCCACTTT
CASSDGQRLFYSPLHF
>16|TRBD2|.|TRBJ2-1|TRBV6-4
TGTGCCAGCAGTGACGGTGTAGCGGGAGGTATCGATGAGCAGTTCTTC
CASSDGVAGGIDEQFF
>15|.|.|TRBJ1-1|TRBV10-3
TGTGCCATCAGTGACAGACAGGTACGAAACACTGAAGCTTTCTTT
CAISDRQVRNTEAFF
>16|.|once|TRBJ2-1|TRBV2
TGTGCCAGCAGCCCCCTCCCGACTAACTCCTACAATGAGCAGTTCTTC
CASSPLPTNSYNEQFF
>13|.|.|TRBJ2-1|TRBV3-1
TGTGCCAGCAGCCAAGAGTCCTACAATGAGCAGTTCTTC
CASSQESYNEQFF
>14|.|.|TRBJ1-5|TRBV7-2
TGTGCCAGCTCAGCTTACCAGGTCAATCAGCCCCAGCATTTT
CASSAYQVNQPQHF
>14|TRBD2|.|TRBJ2-3|TRBV20-1
TGCAGTGCTACTCAAGCGGGGGCGGCAGATACGCAGTATTTT
CSATQAGAADTQYF
>16|TRBD1|.|TRBJ2-1|TRBV10-3
TGTGCCATCACGTTGGCGGGGGACAGGGGCTACAATGAGCAGTTCTTC
CAITLAGDRGYNEQFF
>13|.|.|TRBJ1-2|TRBV2
TGTGCCAGCAGTGGGGAGAGGGGTGTAGGCTACACCTTC
CASSGERGVGYTF
>17|.|.|TRBJ2-6|TRBV20-1
TGCAGTGCTAGAGATCCGGCCCATTACTCTGGGGCCAACGTCCTGACTTTC
CSARDPAHYSGANVLTF
>14|.|.|TRBJ1-1|TRBV5-1
TGCGCCAGCAGCTTGGGCGCCCAAAGGCCTGAAGCTTTCTTT
CASSLGAQRPEAFF
>16|.|.|TRBJ2-4|TRBV7-2
TGTGCCAGCAGCTTATCTACTGGGCTAGCCAAAAACATTCAGTACTTC
CASSLSTGLAKNIQYF
>17|TRBD2|.|TRBJ2-7|TRBV11-2
TGTGCCAGCAGCCCAGGGAGGGTAACATCGGACTCCTACGAGCAGTACTTC
CASSPGRVTSDSYEQYF
>14|TRBD1|.|TRBJ2-5|TRBV9
TGTGCCAGCAGCGCCGGGACAGTCCAAGAGACCCAGTACTTC
CASSAGTVQETQYF
>17|TRBD1|many|TRBJ1-1|TRBV19
TGTGCCAGTAGTACCGACAGGGAGACCTTTATGAACACTGAAGCTTTCTTT
CASSTDRETFMNTEAFF
>17|.|.|TRBJ2-3|TRBV10-3
TGTGCCATCAGTGCCCACCAGGGAGGGGGGGCCGCAGATACGCAGTATTTT
CAISAHQGGGAADTQYF
>14|TRBD1|.|TRBJ2-7|TRBV15
TGTGCCACCCACGACAGGGTGGGGTCATACGAGCAGTACTTC
CATHDRVGSYEQYF
>15|TRBD1|.|TRBJ1-1|TRBV7-9
TGTGCCAGCAGCTCCCAGACAGGGGGGGGCACTGAAGCTTTCTTT
CASSSQTGGGTEAFF
>14|.|.|TRBJ1-2|TRBV25-1
TGTGCCAGCAGTGAATCGGGGGGGAGCTATGGCTACACCTTC
CASSESGGSYGYTF
>13|TRBD1|.|TRBJ1-1|TRBV2
TGTGCCAGCAGTACTCAGGGGGACACTGAAGCTTTCTTT
CASSTQGDTEAFF
>14|.|many|TRBJ2-7|TRBV7-6
TGTGCCAGCAGCTTAGGGGCAGCGACCTACGAGCAGTACTTC
CASSLGAATYEQYF
>15|.|.|TRBJ2-7|TRBV2
TGTGCCAGCAGCTCCCGAAGGTCGACTCTCTACGAGCAGTACTTC
CASSSRRSTLYEQYF
>14|.|.|TRBJ1-2|TRBV7-3
TGTGCCAGCAGCTTAGCGTATGAACAGAGTGGCTACACCTTC
CASSLAYEQSGYTF
>16|TRBD1|.|TRBJ1-5|TRBV19
TGTGCCAGCAGACAGGGGAGCCTTTTTAGCAATCAGCCCCAGCATTTT
CASRQGSLFSNQPQHF
>14|.|.|TRBJ1-1|TRBV2
TGTGCCAGCAGTGAAGGACCGACGAACACTGAAGCTTTCTTT
CASSEGPTNTEAFF
>13|.|few|TRBJ2-5|TRBV24-1
TGTGCCACCAGTGACCCTGGCCTTGGCACCCAGTACTTC
CATSDPGLGTQYF
>14|.|few|TRBJ1-2|TRBV7-9
TGTGCCAGCAGCCGGGGTGACAGGCAGGATGGCTACACCTTC
CASSRGDRQDGYTF
>14|TRBD1|.|TRBJ2-3|TRBV7-9
TGTGCCAGCGGTTACAGGGGGCGCAGGGATACGCAGTATTTT
CASGYRGRRDTQYF
>18|TRBD1|.|TRBJ2-3|TRBV7-2
TGTGCCAGCAGCGACCGGGACAGGGGGCGCGGTGACACAGATACGCAGTATTTT
CASSDRDRGRGDTDTQYF
>14|TRBD1|.|TRBJ1-2|TRBV15
TGTGCCACCAGCGGGGACAGGGAGTACTATGGCTACACCTTC
CATSGDREYYGYTF
>15|TRBD2|.|TRBJ2-1|TRBV9
TGTGCCAGCAGCGCTCGCGGGGGGGCCGGCTATGAGCAGTTCTTC
CASSARGGAGYEQFF
>15|.|many|TRBJ2-7|TRBV27
TGTGCCAGCAGTACCCTCACAGGGGCGGGGTACGAGCAGTACTTC
CASSTLTGAGYEQYF